The 30 T cell receptor beta chains below were found in one sample sequenced in a study of blood T cell repertoires in COVID-19. Data came from immunoSEQ multiplex PCR; TCRdb stores just in-frame clones and leaves some out. The sample records just over 300,000 clones, around 87% being singletons. Sequencing used PBMCs or T cells enriched from blood (not recorded which). Receptors originate from a woman under 30 with acute COVID-19.

The V call is TRBV5-4, the J call TRBJ2-2; 12 nucleotides match TRBD1. CDR3 length: 17 residues. V lost 3 bases and J lost 7; bases outside the gene matches: 10. Germline CDR1 SGHNT, CDR2 YYREEE (reference sequence). CDR3 in DNA: TGTGCCAGCAGCTGGGGGGACAGGGGGCAATGGGACGGGGAGCTGTTTTTT. Its protein is CASSWGDRGQWDGELFF.

This clone has a single count. The gene calls are TRBV6-5 and TRBJ2-7; TRBD2 might be the D (7 bases). Looked up from germline, CDR1 is MNHEY and CDR2 is SVGAGI. V shed 0 bases and J shed 6 bases, with 18 bases lying between them. The CDR3 sequence is 16 residues long. Written as DNA, the CDR3 is TGTGCCAGCAGTTACTCCCCCGGGAGGTTAGGGGGCGAGCAGTACTTC. Amino acids: CASSYSPGRLGGEQYF.

The chain links TRBV11-2 to TRBJ1-1; weak D call: TRBD1 (5 bases). CDR3 length equals 14 residues. CDR1 is SGHAT and CDR2 is FQNNGV in the germline V gene. The V and J ends lost 1 base and 5 bases respectively, with 11 bases between them. The CDR3 is CASSLAGVLTEAFF. CDR3 bases: TGTGCCAGCAGCTTAGCGGGGGTGTTGACTGAAGCTTTCTTT.

The rearrangement links TRBV11-2 to TRBJ1-4; D might be TRBD1 (5 bases). V was clipped by 6 bases and J by 5 bases, with 16 bases between them. Germline CDR1 SGHAT, CDR2 FQNNGV. CDR3 length equals 15 residues. CDR3 sequence reads: CASRLQATPNEKLFF. CDR3 nucleotides: TGTGCCAGCAGGCTACAGGCCACCCCGAATGAAAAACTGTTTTTT.

The gene calls are TRBV6-1 and TRBJ2-5, with TRBD2 as a possible D gene (6 bases). CDR3 length: 15 residues. Germline CDR1 MNHNS, CDR2 SASEGT. Deletions cut 0 bases from V and 5 bases from J, with 13 bases between. CDR3 nucleotide sequence: TGTGCCAGCAGTGAAGCGGGCAGGAGGGGCGAGACCCAGTACTTC. Amino acids: CASSEAGRRGETQYF.

The CDR3 sequence is CASSGRTGGGSTNEKLFF. Here the CDR3 DNA reads TGTGCCAGCAGCGGGAGGACAGGGGGCGGTTCGACTAATGAAAAACTGTTTTTT. This sequence joins TRBV7-2 and TRBJ1-4; 11 positions match TRBD1. CDR1 is SGHTA, CDR2 FQGNSA, per germline. Losses at the gene ends were 5 bases for V and 2 bases for J; bases not matched to a gene: 10. This CDR3 has 18 amino acids.

The genes are TRBV28 and TRBJ1-5, with D uncertain. The length of the CDR3 is 12 residues. V lost 3 bases to trimming and J lost 4 bases, with 4 bases between them. Germline lookup yields CDR1 MDHEN and CDR2 SYDVKM. The CDR3 coding sequence is TGTGCCAGCAGTTTCGAGAATCAGCCCCAGCATTTT. The encoded protein is CASSFENQPQHF.

This chain links TRBV11-3 with TRBJ2-1; maybe TRBD2 (6 bases). Per germline, CDR1 SGHNT and CDR2 YENEEA. Trimming removed 5 bases at V and 9 bases at J, with 14 bases between. The CDR3 has 13 amino acids. CDR3 DNA sequence: TGTGCCAGCAGCCGGCCGGGAGCCAGTGAGCAGTTCTTC. Residues: CASSRPGASEQFF.

This clone was detected a few times. The genes are TRBV7-9 and TRBJ1-2, with a possible D match to TRBD1 (6 bases). This CDR3 has 11 amino acids. The germline V gene has CDR1 SEHNR and CDR2 FQNEAQ (reference sequence). V was pared by 2 bases and J by 14 bases, with 12 bases between. CDR3 sequence (DNA): TGTGCCAGCAGCTTACAGGGGAAGGAAACCTTC. Amino acids: CASSLQGKETF.

This clone occurred once. V and J are TRBV7-2 and TRBJ1-5; D call uncertain. Germline CDR1 is SGHTA and CDR2 is FQGNSA. This CDR3 is 15 amino acids long. The V end was cut by 5 bases, the J end by 0 bases, with 11 bases between. The CDR3 coding sequence is TGTGCCAGCAGCATCGTAGCAGATAGCAATCAGCCCCAGCATTTT. Protein: CASSIVADSNQPQHF.

The chain employs TRBV5-1 and TRBJ2-1; possibly TRBD2 for D (5 bases). The V end was cut by 5 bases, the J end by 1 base, with 10 bases between. Germline V CDR1 and CDR2: SGHRS, YFSETQ. The CDR3 spans 14 residues. The CDR3 sequence: CASREGVSYNEQFF. CDR3 in DNA: TGCGCCAGCAGAGAGGGTGTATCCTACAATGAGCAGTTCTTC.

In nucleotides, the CDR3 is TGTGCCAGCAGCTTGGGACGCGGGCAAGAGACCCAGTACTTC. Residues: CASSLGRGQETQYF. The V and J genes are TRBV5-6 and TRBJ2-5, with a tentative D call TRBD2 (5 bases). Germline CDR1 SGHDT, CDR2 YYEEEE. Deletions cut 0 bases from V and 2 bases from J, with 8 bases between. The CDR3 length is 14 residues.

This chain uses TRBV3-1 (or the pseudogene TRBV3-2) with TRBJ1-1, with D tentatively TRBD1 (5 bases). CDR1 LGHDT and CDR2 YNNKEL come from the germline V gene (reference sequence). The CDR3 runs 15 residues. V was clipped by 1 base and J by 1 base, with 10 bases between them. The CDR3 loop is CASSQAQGENTEAFF. Written as DNA, the CDR3 is TGTGCCAGCAGCCAAGCTCAGGGCGAGAACACTGAAGCTTTCTTT.

The rearrangement uses TRBV2 and TRBJ1-4; 7 bases map to TRBD1. The length of the CDR3 is 15 residues. V was pared by 6 bases and J by 5 bases, with 9 bases of the junction left unmatched. The germline V gene has CDR1 SNHLY and CDR2 FYNNEI. The CDR3 DNA sequence: TGTGCCAGCAGCTACTCAGGGGGGATGAATGAAAAACTGTTTTTT. Translating gives CASSYSGGMNEKLFF.

This clone appeared a single time. This rearrangement joins TRBV7-8 to TRBJ2-3; 10 bases map to TRBD2. Unmatched junction bases numbered 8, after V lost 1 base and J lost 4 bases. The CDR3 totals 17 residues. Germline CDR1 and CDR2: SGHVS and FQNEAQ. The CDR3 sequence: CASSLGSSGSFADTQYF. CDR3 DNA: TGTGCCAGCAGCTTAGGGTCTAGCGGGAGTTTCGCAGATACGCAGTATTTT. Together with reference TRBV7-8 and TRBJ2-3, the CDR3 gives the full variable domain: GAGVSQSPRYKVAKRGQDVALRCDPISGHVSLFWYQQALGQGPEFLTYFQNEAQLDKSGLPSDRFFAERPEGSVSTLKIQRTQQEDSAVYLCASSLGSSGSFADTQYFGPGTRLTVL.

The chain carries TRBV2 and TRBJ2-2; D possibly corresponds to TRBD2 (6 bases). Trimming pared 7 bases from V and 5 bases from J, leaving 14 bases between. The CDR3 has 14 amino acids. Germline CDR1 reads SNHLY; CDR2 reads FYNNEI. The CDR3 here is CASNTGVWTGELFF. The CDR3 nucleotides are TGTGCCAGCAATACGGGAGTTTGGACCGGGGAGCTGTTTTTT.

The J gene is TRBJ2-7, the V gene TRBV6-1, with a possible D match to TRBD2 (6 bases). This CDR3 is built from 15 residues. From germline, CDR1 is MNHNS and CDR2 SASEGT. Trimming removed 2 bases from V and 2 bases from J, with 13 bases in between. CDR3 loop: CASSENSAGPYEQYF. The CDR3 DNA follows: TGTGCCAGCAGTGAAAATTCCGCGGGGCCCTACGAGCAGTACTTC.

V and J are TRBV6-5 and TRBJ2-7; 9 nucleotides line up with TRBD2. With 6 bases clipped from V and 1 base from J, the junction kept 4 bases outside the gene matches. Germline assignment: CDR1 MNHEY and CDR2 SVGAGI. This CDR3 contains 14 residues. This CDR3 reads CASRGSGRSYEQYF. CDR3 nucleotides: TGTGCCAGCAGGGGCAGCGGGAGGTCCTACGAGCAGTACTTC.

This rearrangement joins TRBV28 to TRBJ1-1; no clear D. Germline CDR1 MDHEN, CDR2 SYDVKM. Trimming took 2 bases from V and 3 from J, leaving 19 bases between them. The CDR3 is made up of 17 amino acids. CDR3 sequence reads: CASSLGVFRQEDTEAFF. The CDR3 region has the DNA TGTGCCAGCAGTTTAGGAGTTTTTCGGCAGGAGGACACTGAAGCTTTCTTT.

CDR3 sequence reads: CASSQVGRDGSKNIQYF. The DNA of the CDR3 is TGCGCCAGCAGCCAAGTCGGCAGGGATGGTTCCAAAAACATTCAGTACTTC. The chain uses TRBV4-1 and TRBJ2-4; perhaps TRBD1 as D (5 bases). The germline V gene has CDR1 MGHRA and CDR2 YSYEKL. This CDR3 region has 17 residues. Trimming removed 1 base from V and 2 bases from J, with 15 bases in between.

The V call is TRBV9, the J call TRBJ1-2, with TRBD1 identical over 11 bases. The trim removed 4 bases at V and 8 bases at J, leaving 10 bases unmatched. From germline, CDR1 is SGDLS and CDR2 YYNGEE. The CDR3 totals 15 residues. The DNA of the CDR3 is TGTGCCAGCAGCCCGAGGGGGACAGGGGGTACGGGCTACACCTTC. Translating gives CASSPRGTGGTGYTF.

V and J are TRBV24-1 and TRBJ2-7, with D possibly being TRBD1 (5 bases). CDR1 is KGHDR, CDR2 SFDVKD, per germline. Trimming stripped 4 bases from V and 11 bases from J, with 11 bases between. The CDR3 length is 11 residues. The CDR3 coding sequence is TGTGCCACCAGTGAGGGGCGGATAGAGTACTTC. Amino acids: CATSEGRIEYF.

This clone was recorded once. The rearrangement links TRBV21-1 to TRBJ2-7; the D call TRBD1 from the table was never checked on the DNA. TRBV21-1 is classified as a pseudogene. The CDR3 has 16 amino acids. This CDR3 reads CASSTHRTGGVYEQYF. The CDR3 coding sequence is TGTGCCAGCAGCACCCACCGGACAGGGGGCGTCTACGAGCAGTACTTC.

The CDR3 is CASSDGQVPPYGYTF. As DNA, the CDR3 is TGTGCCAGCAGCGATGGACAGGTCCCACCCTATGGCTACACCTTC. The rearrangement links TRBV9 to TRBJ1-2; 7 nucleotides match TRBD1. Trimming removed 3 bases from V and 4 bases from J; junction bases left unmatched: 9. The CDR3 extends over 15 amino acids. CDR1 and CDR2 from the germline V gene are SGDLS and YYNGEE.

The V gene is TRBV7-2, the J gene TRBJ1-5; D gene uncertain. CDR3 length equals 15 residues. V gave up 5 bases and J gave up 1 base, with 12 bases separating them. Germline CDR1 SGHTA, CDR2 FQGNSA. The CDR3 here is CASSPWSVSNQPQHF. CDR3 bases: TGTGCCAGCAGCCCCTGGAGCGTGAGCAATCAGCCCCAGCATTTT.

The chain uses TRBV3-1 (or the pseudogene TRBV3-2) and TRBJ2-5; the match to TRBD1 covers 7 bases. Looked up from germline, CDR1 is LGHDT and CDR2 is YNNKEL (reference sequence). The length of the CDR3 is 15 residues. Trimming cost V 1 base and J 4 bases; bases outside gene matches: 6. The CDR3 bases are TGTGCCAGCAGCCAAGCCGGGACAGACCGAGAGACCCAGTACTTC. Encoded protein: CASSQAGTDRETQYF.

The table lists this clone with many counts. The chain uses TRBV5-1 and TRBJ1-1; D gene ambiguous. CDR1 and CDR2 (germline): SGHRS, YFSETQ. V lost 0 bases and J lost 0, with 6 bases in between. The CDR3 is made up of 14 amino acids. CDR3 loop: CASSLDRLNTEAFF. CDR3 DNA: TGCGCCAGCAGCTTGGACAGATTGAACACTGAAGCTTTCTTT.

The V and J genes are TRBV5-4 and TRBJ2-3; 10 nucleotides line up with TRBD2. After removal of 2 bases from V and 6 bases from J, the junction contained 3 bases not matched to a gene. Germline-derived CDR1 and CDR2 are SGHNT and YYREEE (reference sequence). CDR3 length equals 14 residues. CDR3 sequence reads: CASSFPSGSDTQYF. The CDR3 DNA sequence: TGTGCCAGCAGCTTCCCTAGCGGGAGCGATACGCAGTATTTT. Filled out from reference TRBV5-4 and TRBJ2-3, the complete variable domain reads ETGVTQSPTHLIKTRGQQVTLRCSSQSGHNTVSWYQQALGQGPQFIFQYYREEENGRGNFPPRFSGLQFPNYSSELNVNALELDDSALYLCASSFPSGSDTQYFGPGTRLTVL.

The chain uses TRBV9 and TRBJ1-4; D is perhaps TRBD1 (5 bases). V was pared by 3 bases and J by 5 bases, with 17 bases between. This CDR3 comprises 16 residues. Germline CDR1 reads SGDLS; CDR2 reads YYNGEE. DNA of the CDR3: TGTGCCAGCAGCGCCGTCCCATTTGGGGGGAATGAAAAACTGTTTTTT. Its translation: CASSAVPFGGNEKLFF.

V and J are TRBV6-5 and TRBJ2-5; TRBD2 matches 9 bases. Trimming took 2 bases from V and 1 from J; bases not matched to a gene: 2. This CDR3 is built from 15 residues. Germline V gene lookup returns CDR1 MNHEY and CDR2 SVGAGI. The DNA for the CDR3 is TGTGCCAGCAGTTACAGCGGGGGGATCCAAGAGACCCAGTACTTC. This translates into CASSYSGGIQETQYF.